Sequencing of this T cell receptor (beta chain) was carried out in a study of T cell responses to AZD1222 COVID-19 vaccine. CDR3 length: 14 residues. Germline V gene lookup returns CDR1 LNHNV and CDR2 YYDKDF (reference sequence). V lost 5 bases and J lost 6, with 14 bases in between. The sample holds a few counts of this clone. Sequencing was performed with immunoSEQ multiplex PCR; in TCRdb, only in-frame clones are kept and a portion is missing. The data hold roughly 85,000 clones, with roughly 86% observed a single time. Source: peripheral blood, taken on day 0 of MenACWY control vaccination. This TCR derives from an adult in good health. The chain joins TRBV15 to TRBJ2-1; no firm D call. CDR3 sequence reads: CATSSPPNLNEQFF. The DNA for the CDR3 is TGTGCCACCAGCTCTCCGCCCAACCTCAATGAGCAGTTCTTC.